The clone carrying this TCR beta chain has only one observation. The entry originates in a study of blood T cell repertoires in COVID-19. The overall study: From the United States, Italy and Spain came samples of acute and convalescent COVID-19. In each case, the material was cDNA or gDNA derived from T cells, B-cell-depleted T cells, or PBMCs.

V was trimmed by 4 bases and J by 10 bases, leaving 17 bases between them. This CDR3 contains 15 residues. CDR1 is MDHEN and CDR2 is SYDVKM in the germline V gene. Authors' processing steps: Estimation of nucleated cell counts relied on the amplification of reference gene primers. Profiled with immunoSEQ multiplex PCR; TCRdb holds only in-frame clones, not every one. V and J calls and clone size are those listed in that table; D and trimming were worked out from the DNA. The repertoire consists of 60,000 to 85,000 clones, with 74% occurring once and the leading ten covering just over 2.5%. The chain combines TRBV28 with TRBJ1-6; D might be TRBD1 (6 bases). The receptor's source is a human donor with acute or convalescent COVID-19. The donor label of this sample is uncertain. Sequenced sample: peripheral blood. CDR3 sequence (DNA): TGTGCCAGCAGTTCCCCACAGGGCCGGAAATCACCCCTCCACTTT. Its translation: CASSSPQGRKSPLHF.